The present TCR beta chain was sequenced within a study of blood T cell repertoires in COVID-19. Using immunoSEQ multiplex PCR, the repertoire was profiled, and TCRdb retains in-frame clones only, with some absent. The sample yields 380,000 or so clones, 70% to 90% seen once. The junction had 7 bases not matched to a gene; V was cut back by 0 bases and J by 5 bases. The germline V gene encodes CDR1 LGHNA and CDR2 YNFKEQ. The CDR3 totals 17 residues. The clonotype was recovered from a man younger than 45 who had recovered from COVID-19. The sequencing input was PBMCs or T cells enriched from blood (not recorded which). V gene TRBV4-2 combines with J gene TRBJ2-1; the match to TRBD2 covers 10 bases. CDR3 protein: CASSQDPASGGHNEQFF. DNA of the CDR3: TGTGCCAGCAGCCAAGATCCGGCTAGCGGGGGACACAATGAGCAGTTCTTC.